A selection of T cell receptor beta chains follows, all from one sample in a study of T cells in Graves' hyperthyroidism and ophthalmopathy. One entry per CDR3 protein results from TCRdb running MiXCR on the multiplex PCR reads. This sample has some 570,000 distinct CDR3 sequences, with around 14% found just once. The sequencing sample was made of blood. The receptor set was obtained from a woman aged 18-29 years with Graves' ophthalmopathy. Both conserved end residues are part of each CDR3. The order of the fields is clone size, J gene, V gene, D gene, CDR3 length, CDR3 protein, CDR3 DNA. The D gene is left open where the match is weak. Rows may omit the clone size; those that give it use once, few, many or a size class.

>many|TRBJ2-7|TRBV6-2/TRBV6-3|NA|15
CASSSRLGSSYEQYF
TGTGCCAGCAGTTCCAGACTAGGAAGCTCCTACGAGCAGTACTTC
>many|TRBJ2-7|TRBV10-3|TRBD2|15
CAISGGTSGTYEQYF
TGTGCCATCAGCGGAGGGACTAGCGGCACCTACGAGCAGTACTTC
>NA|TRBJ2-6|TRBV6-1|NA|15
CASSEVGSGANVLTF
TGTGCCAGCAGTGAAGTGGGATCTGGGGCCAACGTCCTGACTTTC
>many|TRBJ1-2|TRBV6-1|TRBD1|14
CASSRTGSLVGYTF
TGTGCCAGCAGTAGGACAGGGTCCTTGGTTGGCTACACCTTC
>NA|TRBJ2-7|TRBV4-1|NA|15
CASSQEWRLAYEQYF
TGCGCCAGCAGCCAAGAATGGCGACTCGCATACGAGCAGTACTTC
>NA|TRBJ2-3|TRBV7-8|NA|14
CASSPLRGADTQYF
TGTGCCAGCAGCCCCCTACGAGGCGCAGATACGCAGTATTTT
>NA|TRBJ2-6|TRBV5-1|NA|16
CASSLAQDSGANVLTF
TGCGCCAGCAGCTTGGCCCAGGACTCTGGGGCCAACGTCCTGACTTTC
>few|TRBJ2-7|TRBV4-2|TRBD1|16
CASSTHSGTAPHEQYF
TGTGCCAGCAGCACACATTCCGGGACAGCCCCCCACGAGCAGTACTTC
>NA|TRBJ1-2|TRBV4-1|NA|20
CASSQDPPQAWAPSNYGYTF
TGCGCCAGCAGCCAAGATCCCCCCCAAGCCTGGGCACCCAGCAACTATGGCTACACCTTC
>NA|TRBJ2-7|TRBV20-1|NA|10
CSAGLYEQYF
TGCAGTGCTGGATTATACGAGCAGTACTTC
>NA|TRBJ1-2|TRBV4-1|NA|16
CASSQEPRPGFYGYTF
TGCGCCAGCAGCCAAGAGCCTAGACCGGGTTTCTATGGCTACACCTTC
>few|TRBJ2-3|TRBV29-1|TRBD1|17
CSVQLSGTGVRTDTQYF
TGCAGCGTTCAATTATCCGGGACAGGGGTTCGCACAGATACGCAGTATTTT
>NA|TRBJ2-1|TRBV6-1|NA|15
CASSYGSSSYNEQFF
TGTGCCAGCAGTTACGGGTCGAGCTCCTACAATGAGCAGTTCTTC
>many|TRBJ1-1|TRBV7-9|NA|13
CASRARKNTEAFF
TGTGCCAGCAGGGCACGGAAGAACACTGAAGCTTTCTTT
>once|TRBJ2-1|TRBV6-1|TRBD2|14
CASTATSGRLEQFF
TGTGCCAGCACCGCGACAAGCGGGAGACTTGAGCAGTTCTTC
>many|TRBJ2-7|TRBV10-3|TRBD2|15
CAISESSGREYEQYF
TGTGCCATCAGTGAGTCGAGCGGGAGGGAATACGAGCAGTACTTC
>many|TRBJ2-3|TRBV10-3|TRBD2|14
CAIRLAASTDTQYF
TGTGCCATCCGACTAGCGGCTAGCACAGATACGCAGTATTTT
>NA|TRBJ2-7|TRBV19|NA|13
CASSPWTSYEQYF
TGTGCCAGTAGTCCCTGGACTTCTTACGAGCAGTACTTC
>once|TRBJ1-5|TRBV6-4|TRBD1|16
CASSDVDRVLYQPQHF
TGTGCCAGCAGTGACGTGGACAGGGTATTATATCAGCCCCAGCATTTT
>many|TRBJ2-1|TRBV24-1|NA|17
CATSPSLGHTPYNEQFF
TGTGCCACCAGTCCTTCGCTGGGTCACACTCCCTACAATGAGCAGTTCTTC
>NA|TRBJ2-3|TRBV28|NA|15
CASSLNGPSSDTQYF
TGTGCCAGCAGTTTAAACGGACCTAGCTCAGATACGCAGTATTTT
>few|TRBJ1-5|TRBV5-8|NA|13
CASSGTPNQPQHF
TGTGCCAGCAGCGGGACCCCCAATCAGCCCCAGCATTTT
>many|TRBJ2-2|TRBV2|TRBD1|14
CAGGGQGNTGELFF
TGTGCAGGAGGCGGACAGGGGAACACCGGGGAGCTGTTTTTT
>many|TRBJ2-5|TRBV2|NA|14
CASSEQRGAETQYF
TGTGCCAGCAGTGAGCAACGGGGGGCGGAGACCCAGTACTTC
>many|TRBJ2-1|TRBV10-3|NA|15
CAISESASSYNEQFF
TGTGCCATCAGTGAGTCGGCCAGCTCCTACAATGAGCAGTTCTTC
>many|TRBJ1-2|TRBV20-1|NA|15
CSARDNTMGNYGYTF
TGCAGTGCTAGAGATAATACTATGGGAAACTATGGCTACACCTTC
>few|TRBJ2-1|TRBV20-1|TRBD2|17
CSAISSGRTSSYNEQFF
TGCAGTGCTATATCTAGCGGGAGAACGAGCTCCTACAATGAGCAGTTCTTC
>many|TRBJ1-5|TRBV7-2|NA|15
CASSPQGEGNQPQHF
TGTGCCAGCAGCCCACAGGGAGAAGGTAATCAGCCCCAGCATTTT
>many|TRBJ1-5|TRBV5-1|NA|15
CASSSFAGPNQPQHF
TGCGCCAGCAGCTCATTTGCCGGGCCTAATCAGCCCCAGCATTTT
>NA|TRBJ2-7|TRBV5-4|TRBD2|15
CASSHPSGNGYEQYF
TGTGCCAGCAGCCACCCTAGCGGGAACGGGTACGAGCAGTACTTC
>NA|TRBJ2-1|TRBV4-1|NA|15
CASSQVTSPYNEQFF
TGCGCCAGCAGCCAAGTAACTAGCCCTTACAATGAGCAGTTCTTC
>many|TRBJ1-2|TRBV27|NA|14
CASSSRRRDYGYTF
TGTGCCAGCAGCTCCCGAAGGAGGGACTATGGCTACACCTTC
>many|TRBJ1-1|TRBV7-3|NA|13
CASSQEVNTEAFF
TGTGCCAGCAGCCAGGAGGTGAACACTGAAGCTTTCTTT